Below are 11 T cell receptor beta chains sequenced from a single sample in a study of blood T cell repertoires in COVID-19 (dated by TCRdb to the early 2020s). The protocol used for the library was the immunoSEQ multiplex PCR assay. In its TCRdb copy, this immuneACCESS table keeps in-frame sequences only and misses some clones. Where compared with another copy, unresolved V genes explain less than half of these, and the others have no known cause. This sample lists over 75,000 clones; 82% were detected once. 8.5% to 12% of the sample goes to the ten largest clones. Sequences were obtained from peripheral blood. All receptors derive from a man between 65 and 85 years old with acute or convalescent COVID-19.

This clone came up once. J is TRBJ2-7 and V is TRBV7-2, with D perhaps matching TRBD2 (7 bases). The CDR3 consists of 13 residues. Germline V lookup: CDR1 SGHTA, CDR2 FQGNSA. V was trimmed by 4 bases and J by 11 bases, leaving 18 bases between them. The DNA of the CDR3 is TGTGCCAGCAGCTCTAAAACTACAGGGAGGGAGTACTTC. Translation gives CASSSKTTGREYF. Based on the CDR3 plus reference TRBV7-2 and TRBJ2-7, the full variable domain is GAGVSQSPSNKVTEKGKDVELRCDPISGHTALYWYRQSLGQGLEFLIYFQGNSAPDKSGLPSDRFSAERTGGSVSTLTIQRTQQEDSAVYLCASSSKTTGREYFGPGTRLTVT.

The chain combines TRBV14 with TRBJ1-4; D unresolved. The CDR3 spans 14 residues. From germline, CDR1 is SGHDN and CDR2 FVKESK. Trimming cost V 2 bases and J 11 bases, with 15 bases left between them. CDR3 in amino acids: CASSQPTPSFKLFF. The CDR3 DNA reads TGTGCCAGCAGCCAACCTACCCCATCCTTCAAACTGTTTTTT.

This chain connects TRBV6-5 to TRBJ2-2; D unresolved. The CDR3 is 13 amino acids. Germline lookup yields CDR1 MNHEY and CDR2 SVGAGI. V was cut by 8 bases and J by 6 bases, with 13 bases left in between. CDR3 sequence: CASRSSPPGELFF. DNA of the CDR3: TGTGCCAGCCGTAGTTCACCTCCCGGGGAGCTGTTTTTT.

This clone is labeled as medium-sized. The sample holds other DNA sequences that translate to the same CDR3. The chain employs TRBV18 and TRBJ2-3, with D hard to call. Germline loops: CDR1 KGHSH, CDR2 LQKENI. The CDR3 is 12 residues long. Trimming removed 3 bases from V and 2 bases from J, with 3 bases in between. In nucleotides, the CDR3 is TGTGCCAGCTCACCCTACACAGATACGCAGTATTTT. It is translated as CASSPYTDTQYF.

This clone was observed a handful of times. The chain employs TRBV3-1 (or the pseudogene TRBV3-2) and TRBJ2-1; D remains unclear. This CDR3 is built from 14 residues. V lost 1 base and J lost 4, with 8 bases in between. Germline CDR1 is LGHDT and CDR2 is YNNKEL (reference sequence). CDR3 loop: CASSQGGGYNEQFF. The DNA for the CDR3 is TGTGCCAGCAGCCAAGGCGGCGGTTACAATGAGCAGTTCTTC.

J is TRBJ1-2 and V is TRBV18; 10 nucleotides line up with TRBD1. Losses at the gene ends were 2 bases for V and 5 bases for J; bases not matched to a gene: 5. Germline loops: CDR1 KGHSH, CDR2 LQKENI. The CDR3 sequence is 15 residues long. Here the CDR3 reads CASSPGPGQGYGYTF. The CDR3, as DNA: TGTGCCAGCTCACCAGGACCGGGACAGGGGTATGGCTACACCTTC.

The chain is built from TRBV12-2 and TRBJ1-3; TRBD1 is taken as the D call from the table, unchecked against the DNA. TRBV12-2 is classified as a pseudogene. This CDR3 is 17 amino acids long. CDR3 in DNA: TGTGCAAGTCGCCTAGATGGACAGGCAGACTCTGGAAACACCATATATTTT. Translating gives CASRLDGQADSGNTIYF.

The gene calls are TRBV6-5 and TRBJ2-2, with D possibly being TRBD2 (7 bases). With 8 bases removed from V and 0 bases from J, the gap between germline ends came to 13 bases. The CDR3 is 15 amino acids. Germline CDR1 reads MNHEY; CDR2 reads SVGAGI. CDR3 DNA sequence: TGTGCCAGCTGGGAGGGGGGTGCGAACACCGGGGAGCTGTTTTTT. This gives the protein CASWEGGANTGELFF.

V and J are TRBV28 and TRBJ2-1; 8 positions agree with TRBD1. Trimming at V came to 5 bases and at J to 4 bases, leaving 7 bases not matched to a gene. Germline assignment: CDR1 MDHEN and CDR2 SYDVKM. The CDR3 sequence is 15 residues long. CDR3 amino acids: CASSGPGQVYNEQFF. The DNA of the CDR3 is TGTGCCAGCAGTGGACCGGGACAGGTATACAATGAGCAGTTCTTC.

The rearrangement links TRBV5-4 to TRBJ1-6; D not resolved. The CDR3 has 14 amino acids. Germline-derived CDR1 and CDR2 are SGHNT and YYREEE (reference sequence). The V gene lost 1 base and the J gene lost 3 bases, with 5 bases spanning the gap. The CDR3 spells CASSLQHYNSPLHF. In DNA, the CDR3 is TGTGCCAGCAGCTTGCAACACTATAATTCACCCCTCCACTTT.

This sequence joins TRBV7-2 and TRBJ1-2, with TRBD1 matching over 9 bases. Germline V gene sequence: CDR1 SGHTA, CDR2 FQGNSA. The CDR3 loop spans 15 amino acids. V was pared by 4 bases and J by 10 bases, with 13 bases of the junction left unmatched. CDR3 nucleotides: TGTGCCAGCAGCTACCGACAGGGGGGATCACGAGACTACACCTTC. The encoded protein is CASSYRQGGSRDYTF.